Below, 18 T cell receptor beta chains from the same sample are listed, as sequenced in a study of shared clonotypes between healthy human individuals. Repertoires were generated with immunoSEQ multiplex PCR, while TCRdb's copy carries only in-frame clones and drops some. The table records roughly 500,000 clones, more than 75% of them present only once. Sequenced: PBMCs. The receptor set was obtained from a woman aged 40 to 49 in good health. Some clones in this sample may be carry-over from other donors' samples.

The rearrangement links TRBV5-6 to TRBJ1-3, with 7 positions matching TRBD1. The ends lost 4 bases at V and 2 bases at J; junction bases unmatched: 3. The CDR3 has 14 amino acids. Germline CDR1 reads SGHDT; CDR2 reads YYEEEE. CDR3 amino acids: CASSKTGTGNTIYF. For the CDR3, the DNA is TGTGCCAGCAGCAAGACAGGGACTGGAAACACCATATATTTT.

The chain recombines TRBV27 with TRBJ2-3; D might be TRBD2 (6 bases). The V gene's germline CDR1 is MNHEY and CDR2 SMNVEV (reference sequence). The CDR3 has 15 amino acids. The V gene lost 3 bases and the J gene lost 4 bases, with 14 bases spanning the gap. CDR3 DNA: TGTGCCAGCAGTTTGATCCCCACGGGGGCAGATACGCAGTATTTT. Amino acid sequence: CASSLIPTGADTQYF.

V usage is TRBV28 and J usage is TRBJ2-7; possibly TRBD1 or TRBD2 for D (5 bases each). This CDR3 is built from 12 residues. Germline CDR1 is MDHEN and CDR2 is SYDVKM. The V end lost 7 bases, the J end lost 7 bases, and 14 bases lay between the germline ends. CDR3 DNA sequence: TGTGCCAGCACTACTAGGGGTTTTGAGCAGTACTTC. It yields the protein CASTTRGFEQYF.

This CDR3 reads CASSFRIAQPQHF. In DNA form, the CDR3 reads TGTGCCAGCAGTTTCAGGATCGCTCAGCCCCAGCATTTT. The rearrangement joins TRBV28 to TRBJ1-5; D is uncertain. Deletions cut 3 bases from V and 6 bases from J, with 9 bases between. The CDR3 extends over 13 amino acids. The germline V gene has CDR1 MDHEN and CDR2 SYDVKM.

This clone was seen a single time. The chain has TRBV7-2 and TRBJ2-5, with no clear D. There are 13 residues in the CDR3. Germline CDR1 and CDR2: SGHTA and FQGNSA. Trimming removed 1 base from V and 2 bases from J, with 5 bases in between. The CDR3 DNA reads as TGTGCCAGCAGCTTAGACCCGCAAGAGACCCAGTACTTC. Its protein is CASSLDPQETQYF.

The gene calls are TRBV10-1 and TRBJ2-1; D not resolved. V was clipped by 0 bases and J by 6 bases, with 9 bases between them. There are 14 residues in the CDR3. CDR1 is WNHNN, CDR2 SYGVQD, per germline (reference sequence). Here the CDR3 reads CASSESLGRNEQFF. CDR3 coding DNA: TGCGCCAGCAGTGAGTCGCTCGGGCGCAATGAGCAGTTCTTC.

The rearrangement links TRBV9 to TRBJ2-5, with 8 bases aligning to TRBD2. The germline gives CDR1 SGDLS, CDR2 YYNGEE. V gave up 3 bases and J gave up 5 bases; unmatched junction bases: 6. The CDR3 runs 14 residues. In nucleotides, the CDR3 is TGTGCCAGCAGCGAAGCGGGAGACGTTGAGACCCAGTACTTC. The encoded protein is CASSEAGDVETQYF.

In this sample, this clone turned up a few times. The V call is TRBV7-9, the J call TRBJ2-3; D may correspond to TRBD1 or TRBD2 (6 bases each). Germline CDR1 reads SEHNR; CDR2 reads FQNEAQ (reference sequence). This CDR3 has 14 residues. Trimming pared 3 bases from V and 6 bases from J, leaving 13 bases between. CDR3 sequence reads: CASSFGGQGDTQYF. In DNA form, the CDR3 reads TGTGCCAGCAGCTTCGGGGGTCAGGGGGATACGCAGTATTTT.

About this clone: This likely reflects a read error, since a far larger clone is one base away. The same CDR3 arises from other DNA sequences in this sample as well. J is TRBJ1-5 and V is TRBV5-1; D ambiguous. The V end lost 4 bases, the J end lost 0 bases, and 23 bases lay between the germline ends. Germline V lookup: CDR1 SGHRS, CDR2 YFSETQ. CDR3 length equals 19 residues. For the CDR3, the DNA is TGCGCCAGCAGCCCCCCCCAGGCCCGACCCGAACATAGCAATCAGCCCCAGCATTTT. Protein sequence: CASSPPQARPEHSNQPQHF.

V and J are TRBV7-3 and TRBJ2-3; D gene unclear. Germline CDR1 reads SGHTA; CDR2 reads FQGTGA. The CDR3 runs 15 residues. Deletions cut 2 bases from V and 0 bases from J, with 9 bases between. The CDR3: CASSLQTASTDTQYF. The CDR3 DNA sequence: TGTGCCAGCAGCTTACAGACGGCTAGCACAGATACGCAGTATTTT.

The chain couples TRBV5-1 to TRBJ2-1; 9 nucleotides match TRBD2. Per the germline V gene, CDR1 is SGHRS and CDR2 is YFSETQ. Trimming removed 0 bases from V and 6 bases from J; junction bases left unmatched: 10. The CDR3 runs 17 residues. The CDR3 DNA sequence: TGCGCCAGCAGCTTGGCTCTAGCGGGATCCCCACTCAATGAGCAGTTCTTC. It codes for CASSLALAGSPLNEQFF.

The chain recombines TRBV11-3 with TRBJ1-5; D is uncertain. V was pared by 1 base and J by 3 bases, with 13 bases between. CDR1 is SGHNT, CDR2 YENEEA, per germline. CDR3 length: 16 amino acids. The CDR3 bases are TGTGCCAGCAGCTTAGTGCGTAGGCCGATCAATCAGCCCCAGCATTTT. The encoded protein is CASSLVRRPINQPQHF.

V gene TRBV27 combines with J gene TRBJ1-4; TRBD1 might be the D (6 bases). V lost 6 bases and J 0 bases, leaving 17 bases between the germline ends. The germline gives CDR1 MNHEY, CDR2 SMNVEV (reference sequence). This CDR3 spans 17 amino acids. For the CDR3, the DNA is TGTGCCAGCAGCCCCAGGGGAATCCTTGCAACTAATGAAAAACTGTTTTTT. As protein: CASSPRGILATNEKLFF.

Note on this clone: The sample holds other DNA sequences that translate to the same CDR3. This rearrangement joins TRBV5-1 to TRBJ2-1; D is unresolved. Trimming removed 0 bases from V and 4 bases from J, with 8 bases in between. The CDR3 runs to 14 residues. Germline values: CDR1 SGHRS, CDR2 YFSETQ. CDR3 bases: TGCGCCAGCAGCTTGGCCTTAGGGTACAATGAGCAGTTCTTC. This codes for CASSLALGYNEQFF. Based on the CDR3 plus reference TRBV5-1 and TRBJ2-1, the full variable domain is KAGVTQTPRYLIKTRGQQVTLSCSPISGHRSVSWYQQTPGQGLQFLFEYFSETQRNKGNFPGRFSGRQFSNSRSEMNVSTLELGDSALYLCASSLALGYNEQFFGPGTRLTVL.

The rearrangement joins TRBV7-2 to TRBJ1-4; 8 bases align to TRBD1. V gave up 6 bases and J gave up 3 bases; unmatched junction bases: 3. Germline V lookup: CDR1 SGHTA, CDR2 FQGNSA. This CDR3 spans 14 amino acids. The chain's CDR3 is CASRQGAANEKLFF. As DNA, the CDR3 is TGTGCCAGCAGGCAGGGGGCGGCTAATGAAAAACTGTTTTTT.

The chain couples TRBV7-8 to TRBJ1-1; the D is unclear. Germline assignment: CDR1 SGHVS and CDR2 FQNEAQ. The V end was cut by 5 bases, the J end by 5 bases, with 15 bases between. This CDR3 region has 14 residues. Here the CDR3 DNA reads TGTGCCAGCAGCCGATACGGGGTAAGGACTGAAGCTTTCTTT. This sequence encodes CASSRYGVRTEAFF.

The J gene is TRBJ2-5, the V gene TRBV4-1, with D perhaps matching TRBD2 (5 bases). Germline V gene sequence: CDR1 MGHRA, CDR2 YSYEKL. This CDR3 contains 15 residues. V gave up 5 bases and J gave up 0 bases, with 13 bases separating them. In DNA form, the CDR3 reads TGCGCCAGCAGCGTGGGAGTTATTTACCAAGAGACCCAGTACTTC. Its translation: CASSVGVIYQETQYF.

The V gene is TRBV19, the J gene TRBJ2-3; 7 nucleotides match TRBD2. The CDR3 spans 14 residues. Losses at the gene ends were 3 bases for V and 4 bases for J; bases not matched to a gene: 4. In germline, CDR1 is LNHDA, CDR2 SQIVND (reference sequence). The CDR3 region is CASSIQGGPDTQYF. The CDR3 DNA is TGTGCCAGTAGTATCCAGGGAGGGCCAGATACGCAGTATTTT.